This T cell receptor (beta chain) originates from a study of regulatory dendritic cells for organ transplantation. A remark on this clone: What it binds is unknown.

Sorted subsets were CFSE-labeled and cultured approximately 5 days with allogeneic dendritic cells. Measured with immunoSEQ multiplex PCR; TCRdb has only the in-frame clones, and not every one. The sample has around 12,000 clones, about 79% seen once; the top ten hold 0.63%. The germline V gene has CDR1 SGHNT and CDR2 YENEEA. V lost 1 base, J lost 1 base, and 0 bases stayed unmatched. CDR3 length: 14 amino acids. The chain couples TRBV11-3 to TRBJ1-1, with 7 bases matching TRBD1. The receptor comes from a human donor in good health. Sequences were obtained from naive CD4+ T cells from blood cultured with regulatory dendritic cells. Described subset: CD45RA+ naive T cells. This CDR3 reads CASSLGTGNTEAFF. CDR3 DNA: TGTGCCAGCAGCTTAGGGACAGGGAACACTGAAGCTTTCTTT. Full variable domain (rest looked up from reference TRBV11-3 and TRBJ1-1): EAGVVQSPRYKIIEKKQPVAFWCNPISGHNTLYWYLQNLGQGPELLIRYENEEAVDDSQLPKDRFSAERLKGVDSTLKIQPAELGDSAVYLCASSLGTGNTEAFFGQGTRLTVV.